This T cell receptor (beta chain) was observed in a study of PD-L1 blockade in urothelial cancer. The overall study: From about 2014, patients received atezolizumab, given as 1,200 mg intravenously every 3 weeks. Blood analysis was done at 3 weeks (second dose) and 6 weeks after treatment began.

Every PCR was spiked with synthetic TCR analog templates. Using immunoSEQ multiplex PCR, the repertoire was profiled, and TCRdb retains in-frame clones only, with some absent. The sample holds about 38,000 clones; roughly 80% are singletons and the top ten take roughly 15%. Study findings and constraints: Durable-benefit cases showed more tumor-associated blood clone expansion at 3 weeks.

The time point is: pretreatment peripheral blood. Trimming shortened V by 0 bases and J by 7 bases, and 4 bases separated the two germline ends. This CDR3 has 12 residues. Germline CDR1 is GTSNPN and CDR2 is SVGIG (reference sequence). As to this clone: Its target is unknown.

The clonotype comes from a man older than 75 with urothelial cancer. The rearrangement uses TRBV30 and TRBJ2-6; D gene unclear. Sample: PBMCs, taken around atezolizumab (anti-PD-L1) treatment. The CDR3 spells CAWSVKANVLTF. DNA of the CDR3: TGTGCCTGGAGTGTTAAAGCCAACGTCCTGACTTTC.